This section outlines one T cell receptor beta chain sequence together with its context. The sample belongs to a study of blood T cell repertoires in COVID-19. Study details: Samples taken during acute and convalescent COVID-19 were collected in the United States, Italy and Spain. Nucleic acid was either cDNA or gDNA, and it came from T cells, B-cell-depleted T cells, or PBMCs.

Original processing notes: Reference gene primer amplification yielded estimated nucleated cell counts. Here immunoSEQ multiplex PCR was the method, and the copy in TCRdb shows in-frame clones only, minus some. For V, J and clone size, that table is used; D and trimming come from the DNA. The repertoire holds about 190,000 clones, about 85% seen once, with about 22% in the top ten. Germline CDR1 is LGHNA and CDR2 is YNFKEQ. The germline V and J ends were trimmed by 0 bases and 4 bases, with 7 bases remaining between them. The CDR3 length is 14 residues. V gene TRBV4-2 combines with J gene TRBJ2-1, with a possible D match to TRBD1 (5 bases). Sequencing used peripheral blood. The origin of this receptor is a man aged 60 to 75 with active or convalescent COVID-19. The CDR3 DNA reads TGTGCCAGCAGCCAAGATACAGGTTACAATGAGCAGTTCTTC. Translating it yields CASSQDTGYNEQFF.